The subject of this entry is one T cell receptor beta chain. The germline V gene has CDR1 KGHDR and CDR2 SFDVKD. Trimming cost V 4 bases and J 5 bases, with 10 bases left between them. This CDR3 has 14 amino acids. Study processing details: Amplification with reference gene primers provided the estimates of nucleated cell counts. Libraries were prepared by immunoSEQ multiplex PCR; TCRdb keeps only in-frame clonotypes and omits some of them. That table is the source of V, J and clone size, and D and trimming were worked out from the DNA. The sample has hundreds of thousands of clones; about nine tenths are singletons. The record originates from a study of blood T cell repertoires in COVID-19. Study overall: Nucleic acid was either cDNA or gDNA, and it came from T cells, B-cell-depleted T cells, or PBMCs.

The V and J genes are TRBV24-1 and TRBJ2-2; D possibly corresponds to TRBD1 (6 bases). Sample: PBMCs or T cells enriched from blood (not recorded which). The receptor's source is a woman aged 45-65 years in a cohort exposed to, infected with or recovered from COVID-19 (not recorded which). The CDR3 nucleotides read TGTGCCACCAGTGACATAACAGGGACCGGGGAGCTGTTTTTT. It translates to CATSDITGTGELFF.